The 27 T cell receptor beta chains in this list originate from one sample, sequenced in a study of siplizumab effects on memory and regulatory T cells. Sequenced by immunoSEQ multiplex PCR; TCRdb stores in-frame clones only, minus some. The sample contains about 50,000 clones, roughly nine tenths of which appear only once. What was sequenced was naive CD8+ T cells sorted from blood. The origin of the receptors is a human donor in good health.

The chain is built from TRBV19 and TRBJ2-2; D ambiguous. The V gene lost 5 bases and the J gene lost 3 bases, with 7 bases spanning the gap. The CDR3 covers 13 residues. CDR1 and CDR2 from the germline V gene are LNHDA and SQIVND (reference sequence). DNA of the CDR3: TGTGCCAGTAGTTTGACTTACACCGGGGAGCTGTTTTTT. Translation: CASSLTYTGELFF.

Here the CDR3 reads CASSDPDPPSTDTQYF. CDR3 in DNA: TGTGCCAGCAGTGATCCCGACCCCCCTAGCACAGATACGCAGTATTTT. The gene calls are TRBV27 and TRBJ2-3; no clear D. There are 16 residues in the CDR3. Per germline, CDR1 MNHEY and CDR2 SMNVEV (reference sequence). Trimming cost V 5 bases and J 0 bases, with 15 bases left between them.

The chain joins TRBV18 to TRBJ2-2, with TRBD1 as a possible D gene (5 bases). In germline, CDR1 is KGHSH, CDR2 LQKENI. The CDR3 has 15 amino acids. V shed 2 bases and J shed 4 bases, with 11 bases lying between them. In nucleotides, the CDR3 is TGTGCCAGCTCACCAACCCAGGGTCGCACCGGGGAGCTGTTTTTT. Translating gives CASSPTQGRTGELFF.

The DNA for the CDR3 is TGTGCCAGCAGGGGAGAGGGTCCACCCTATGGCTACACCTTC. This encodes CASRGEGPPYGYTF. V usage is TRBV6-5 and J usage is TRBJ1-2; D uncertain. Germline CDR1 MNHEY, CDR2 SVGAGI. The CDR3 is 14 residues long. V was trimmed by 6 bases and J by 4 bases, leaving 15 bases between them.

This clone has just one count. V and J are TRBV29-1 and TRBJ1-1, with TRBD1 matching 8 bases. The CDR3 spans 12 residues. V shed 7 bases and J 6 bases; nucleotides not matched to a gene: 7. From germline, CDR1 is SQVTM and CDR2 ANQGSEA. The CDR3 loop is CSAEDRGSEAFF. In DNA, the CDR3 is TGCAGCGCCGAAGACAGGGGATCTGAAGCTTTCTTT.

The chain carries TRBV29-1 and TRBJ2-5, with 7 bases fitting TRBD1. Trimming removed 6 bases from V and 2 bases from J; junction bases left unmatched: 3. Germline CDR1 and CDR2: SQVTM and ANQGSEA. This CDR3 has 12 amino acids. CDR3 protein: CSVRDSQETQYF. The CDR3 nucleotides are TGCAGCGTCCGGGACAGTCAAGAGACCCAGTACTTC.

The chain combines TRBV6-1 with TRBJ2-7; D might be TRBD2 (5 bases). Germline V gene sequence: CDR1 MNHNS, CDR2 SASEGT. Trimming shortened V by 9 bases and J by 5 bases, and 14 bases separated the two germline ends. The CDR3 is made up of 12 amino acids. DNA for the CDR3: TGTGCCAGTATGGAGGTGGTGAACGAGCAGTACTTC. Its translation: CASMEVVNEQYF.

This clone occurred once. The chain joins TRBV5-6 to TRBJ2-5, with TRBD1 as a possible D gene (5 bases). Germline lookup yields CDR1 SGHDT and CDR2 YYEEEE. Trimming left V 0 bases short and J 3 bases short, with 6 bases between. The CDR3 contains 13 residues. The CDR3 nucleotides read TGTGCCAGCAGCTTGGCACAGGAAGAGACCCAGTACTTC. It is translated as CASSLAQEETQYF.

The chain has TRBV27 and TRBJ2-1; 7 nucleotides agree with TRBD2. Trimming at V came to 2 bases and at J to 7 bases, leaving 11 bases not matched to a gene. Germline values: CDR1 MNHEY, CDR2 SMNVEV (reference sequence). The CDR3 runs 16 residues. CDR3 coding DNA: TGTGCCAGCAGTTTAATTCCGGCGGGAGTGGGAAATGAGCAGTTCTTC. As protein: CASSLIPAGVGNEQFF.

V and J are TRBV5-6 and TRBJ2-1, with TRBD2 matching over 8 bases. Germline-derived CDR1 and CDR2 are SGHDT and YYEEEE. Germline trimming cut 3 bases from V and 4 bases from J; bases unmatched to any gene: 6. This CDR3 has 15 residues. CDR3 coding DNA: TGTGCCAGCAGCTCTATTAGCGGGGTATACAATGAGCAGTTCTTC. Translated, it gives CASSSISGVYNEQFF.

The chain employs TRBV2 and TRBJ2-1; TRBD2 aligns across 8 bases. The germline gives CDR1 SNHLY, CDR2 FYNNEI. V lost 8 bases, J lost 4 bases, and 4 bases stayed unmatched. The CDR3 spans 13 residues. The chain's CDR3 is CASLSGGYNEQFF. The CDR3 DNA reads TGTGCCAGCCTGAGCGGGGGTTACAATGAGCAGTTCTTC.

V gene TRBV2 combines with J gene TRBJ2-7; D may be TRBD2 (5 bases). This CDR3 region has 13 residues. Germline-derived CDR1 and CDR2 are SNHLY and FYNNEI. Trimming removed 8 bases at V and 2 bases at J, with 13 bases between. The CDR3 here is CASHSGLAYEQYF. The CDR3 bases are TGTGCCAGCCACAGCGGCCTAGCCTACGAGCAGTACTTC.

This clone was detected only once. The chain is built from TRBV2 and TRBJ2-7; 10 nucleotides line up with TRBD1. V was pared by 5 bases and J by 2 bases, with 6 bases of the junction left unmatched. Per germline, CDR1 SNHLY and CDR2 FYNNEI. This CDR3 is built from 15 residues. CDR3 in amino acids: CASSLSGTGAYEQYF. As DNA, the CDR3 is TGTGCCAGCAGTCTTTCCGGGACAGGGGCCTACGAGCAGTACTTC.

The chain couples TRBV4-1 to TRBJ1-2, with TRBD1 as a possible D gene (5 bases). Germline V gene sequence: CDR1 MGHRA, CDR2 YSYEKL. The CDR3 sequence is 16 residues long. Trimming pared 6 bases from V and 3 bases from J, leaving 20 bases between. CDR3 coding DNA: TGCGCCAGCAGTGGACTCCGGGACCCTAGTGACTATGGCTACACCTTC. This translates into CASSGLRDPSDYGYTF.

The CDR3 region has the DNA TGTGCCAGCAGCCCACCGACAGGGAACTACGAGCAGTACTTC. Residues: CASSPPTGNYEQYF. V is TRBV7-9 and J is TRBJ2-7, with 7 bases matching TRBD1. This CDR3 is built from 14 residues. The J segment lost 3 bases and the V segment lost 5 bases, leaving 7 bases of the junction unmatched. The germline V gene encodes CDR1 SEHNR and CDR2 FQNEAQ (reference sequence).

The chain employs TRBV2 and TRBJ2-1; 9 nucleotides line up with TRBD2. Germline-derived CDR1 and CDR2 are SNHLY and FYNNEI. The CDR3 is 14 amino acids. The J segment lost 3 bases and the V segment lost 10 bases, leaving 7 bases of the junction unmatched. In DNA, the CDR3 is TGTGCCACTGTGGAACTAGCGGGCTACAATGAGCAGTTCTTC. It codes for CATVELAGYNEQFF.

The V call is TRBV11-2, the J call TRBJ2-7; D gene ambiguous. V lost 7 bases, J lost 2 bases, and 12 bases lay in between. The CDR3 runs 13 residues. Germline loops: CDR1 SGHAT, CDR2 FQNNGV. The CDR3 reads CASTGRVTYEQYF. In DNA, the CDR3 is TGTGCCAGCACTGGACGGGTAACCTACGAGCAGTACTTC. The complete variable domain, with remaining parts taken from reference TRBV11-2 and TRBJ2-7, reads EAGVAQSPRYKIIEKRQSVAFWCNPISGHATLYWYQQILGQGPKLLIQFQNNGVVDDSQLPKDRFSAERLKGVDSTLKIQPAKLEDSAVYLCASTGRVTYEQYFGPGTRLTVT.

The chain uses TRBV10-1 and TRBJ2-7, with a tentative D call TRBD2 (6 bases). This CDR3 region has 16 residues. V dropped 5 bases and J dropped 4 bases, with 21 bases sitting between them. Germline V CDR1 and CDR2: WNHNN, SYGVQD (reference sequence). This CDR3 reads CASSNLIGRRGYEQYF. The CDR3 DNA reads TGCGCCAGCAGTAACCTCATCGGCCGCCGGGGGTACGAGCAGTACTTC.

The chain joins TRBV5-6 to TRBJ1-1; 7 nucleotides align to TRBD1. The CDR3 runs 13 residues. Germline-derived CDR1 and CDR2 are SGHDT and YYEEEE. The V and J ends lost 2 bases and 5 bases, in that order; junction bases with no gene match: 3. CDR3 DNA sequence: TGTGCCAGCAGCTTACCCAGGGGGACTGAAGCTTTCTTT. The encoded protein is CASSLPRGTEAFF.

This chain links TRBV6-6 with TRBJ1-2; D is unclear. With 7 bases removed from V and 5 bases from J, the gap between germline ends came to 20 bases. This CDR3 contains 15 residues. The germline gives CDR1 MNHNY, CDR2 SVGAGI (reference sequence). In DNA, the CDR3 is TGTGCCAGCACCTCCTCGGACTCGTTAGTTTATGGCTACACCTTC. It is translated as CASTSSDSLVYGYTF.

For the CDR3, the DNA is TGTGCCACCAGCACCCGGGTGGGTGGGCAGCCCCAGCATTTT. The encoded protein is CATSTRVGGQPQHF. The chain links TRBV15 to TRBJ1-5; the D is unclear. CDR3 length: 14 residues. With 4 bases removed from V and 7 bases from J, the gap between germline ends came to 14 bases. In germline, CDR1 is LNHNV, CDR2 YYDKDF (reference sequence).

The chain uses TRBV27 and TRBJ1-1; D is possibly TRBD1 (6 bases). The CDR3 sequence is 17 residues long. V lost 2 bases and J 2 bases, leaving 18 bases between the germline ends. The V gene's germline CDR1 is MNHEY and CDR2 SMNVEV (reference sequence). CDR3 in amino acids: CASSLADGQKKNTEAFF. The DNA for the CDR3 is TGTGCCAGCAGTTTAGCAGATGGACAGAAGAAAAACACTGAAGCTTTCTTT.

This chain links TRBV21-1 with TRBJ1-2; the table's TRBD1 call for D was not verified on the DNA. TRBV21-1 counts as a pseudogene. The CDR3 has 15 residues. CDR3 loop: CASSKGSKGAGGYTF. The CDR3 nucleotides are TGTGCCAGCAGCAAAGGGAGCAAGGGGGCGGGTGGCTACACCTTC.

This clone was counted a single time. CDR3 residues: CASSDNEQFF. As DNA, the CDR3 is TGTGCCAGCAGTGACAATGAGCAGTTCTTC. J is TRBJ2-1 and V is TRBV25-1; D gene ambiguous. CDR1 and CDR2 (germline): MGHDK, SYGVNS. Trimming stripped 3 bases from V and 6 bases from J, with 0 bases between. The CDR3 is 10 residues long. Full variable domain (missing parts from reference TRBV25-1 and TRBJ2-1): EADIYQTPRYLVIGTGKKITLECSQTMGHDKMYWYQQDPGMELHLIHYSYGVNSTEKGDLSSESTVSRIRTEHFPLTLESARPSHTSQYLCASSDNEQFFGPGTRLTVL.

In this sample, this clone turned up once. This rearrangement joins TRBV4-1 to TRBJ2-2; D tentatively reads TRBD1 or TRBD2 (6 bases each). Germline CDR1 is MGHRA and CDR2 is YSYEKL. Trimming stripped 7 bases from V and 5 bases from J, with 11 bases between. The CDR3 spans 13 residues. CDR3 sequence reads: CASNRGRTGELFF. The CDR3 nucleotides are TGCGCCAGCAATAGGGGGAGGACCGGGGAGCTGTTTTTT.

The gene calls are TRBV5-4 and TRBJ2-3, with TRBD2 identical over 11 bases. Germline V lookup: CDR1 SGHNT, CDR2 YYREEE (reference sequence). The CDR3 is 16 residues long. Trimming took 0 bases from V and 6 from J; bases not matched to a gene: 6. As DNA, the CDR3 is TGTGCCAGCAGCTTGGCCCTAGCGGGGGGCGGGGATACGCAGTATTTT. The encoded protein is CASSLALAGGGDTQYF.

The rearrangement uses TRBV25-1 and TRBJ1-2, with 7 bases matching TRBD1. The V segment lost 2 bases and the J segment 1 base; nucleotides outside the gene matches: 10. CDR1 and CDR2 (germline): MGHDK, SYGVNS. The CDR3 consists of 17 residues. The CDR3 DNA follows: TGTGCCAGCAGTGAAGGGGCCGGGACAGTTTATAACTATGGCTACACCTTC. Protein product: CASSEGAGTVYNYGYTF.